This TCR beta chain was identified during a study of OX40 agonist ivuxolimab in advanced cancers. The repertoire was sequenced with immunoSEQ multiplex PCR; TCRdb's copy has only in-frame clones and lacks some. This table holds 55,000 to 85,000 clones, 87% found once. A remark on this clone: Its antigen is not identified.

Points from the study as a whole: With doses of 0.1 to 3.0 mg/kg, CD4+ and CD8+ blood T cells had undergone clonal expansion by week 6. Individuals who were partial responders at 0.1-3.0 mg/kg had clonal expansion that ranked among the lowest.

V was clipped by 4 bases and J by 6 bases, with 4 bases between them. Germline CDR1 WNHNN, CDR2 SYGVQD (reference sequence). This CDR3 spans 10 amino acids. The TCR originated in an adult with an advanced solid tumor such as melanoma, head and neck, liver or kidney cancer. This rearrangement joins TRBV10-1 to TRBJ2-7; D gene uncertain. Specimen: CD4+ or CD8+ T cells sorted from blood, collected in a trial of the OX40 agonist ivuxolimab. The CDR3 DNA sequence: TGCGCCAGCAGTGCGGGCGAGCAGTACTTC. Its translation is CASSAGEQYF.